This T cell receptor beta chain was identified during a study of shared clonotypes between healthy human individuals. Assay runs were performed at deep level. TCRdb keeps only in-frame clones here, not all; method: immunoSEQ multiplex PCR. The sample includes over a million clones, over 95% of them seen just once. Adult donors, all healthy and HIV-negative, had no recent acute infections or vaccinations. V lost 5 bases and J lost 6; bases outside the gene matches: 5. The CDR3 length is 14 residues. Looked up from germline, CDR1 is MNHNS and CDR2 is SASEGT. As concerns this clone: Distinct nucleotide sequences in the sample also encode this CDR3.

The chain couples TRBV6-1 to TRBJ1-5; 9 positions agree with TRBD1. This sequence originates from a man aged 30 to 39 in good health. Sequenced: naive CD4+ T cells sorted from blood. As to subset: CD45RA+ positively selected. The CDR3 is CASSPDRGGQPQHF. CDR3 in DNA: TGTGCCAGCAGTCCCGACAGGGGGGGTCAGCCCCAGCATTTT.